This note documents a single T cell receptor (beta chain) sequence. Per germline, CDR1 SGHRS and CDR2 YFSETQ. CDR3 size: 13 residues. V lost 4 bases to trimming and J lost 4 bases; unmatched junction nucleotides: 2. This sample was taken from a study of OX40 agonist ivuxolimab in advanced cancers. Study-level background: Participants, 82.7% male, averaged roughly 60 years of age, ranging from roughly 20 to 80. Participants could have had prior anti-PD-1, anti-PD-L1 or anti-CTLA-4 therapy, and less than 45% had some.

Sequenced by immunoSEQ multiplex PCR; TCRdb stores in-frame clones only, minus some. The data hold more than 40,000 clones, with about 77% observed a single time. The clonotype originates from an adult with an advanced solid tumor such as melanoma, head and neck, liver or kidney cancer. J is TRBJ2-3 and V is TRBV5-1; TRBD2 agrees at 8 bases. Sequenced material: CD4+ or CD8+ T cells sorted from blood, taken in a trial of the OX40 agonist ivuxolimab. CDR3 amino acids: CASSPGGSDTQYF. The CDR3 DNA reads TGCGCCAGCAGCCCGGGGGGGTCAGATACGCAGTATTTT.